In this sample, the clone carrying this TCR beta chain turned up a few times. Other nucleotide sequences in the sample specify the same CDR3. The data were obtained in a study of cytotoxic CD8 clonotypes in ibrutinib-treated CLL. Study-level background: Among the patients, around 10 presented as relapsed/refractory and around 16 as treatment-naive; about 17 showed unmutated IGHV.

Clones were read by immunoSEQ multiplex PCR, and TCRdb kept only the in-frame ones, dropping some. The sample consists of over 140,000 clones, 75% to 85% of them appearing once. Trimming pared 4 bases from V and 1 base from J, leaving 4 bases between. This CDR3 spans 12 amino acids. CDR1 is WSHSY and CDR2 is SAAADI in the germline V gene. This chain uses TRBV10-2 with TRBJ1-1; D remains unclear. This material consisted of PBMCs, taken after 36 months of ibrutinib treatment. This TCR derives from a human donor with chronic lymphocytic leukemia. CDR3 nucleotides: TGCGCCAGCAGTGGTGGGAACACTGAAGCTTTCTTT. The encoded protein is CASSGGNTEAFF.